Included here is one TCR beta chain sequence, with context. The clone's antigen remains unknown. Qualities for individual bases were not recorded, and no much larger clone is one base off. Collaborating institutions collected whole blood in K2EDTA tubes following their own protocols. Collaborator samples were shipped for TCRbeta analysis as frozen whole blood, isolated PBMCs, or DNA extracted from either sample type. The immunoSEQ Assay, a bias-controlled multiplex PCR, was used to amplify TCRbeta CDR3 regions from genomic DNA. As for the original processing: Within the assay, amplification of reference gene primers was used to estimate how many nucleated cells each sample contained. To quantify the absolute abundance of each unique TCRbeta CDR3 rearrangement, sequence reads were collapsed and filtered. For each sample, productive Simpson clonality was calculated by taking the square root of Simpson's diversity index across productive rearrangements. What TCRdb holds here is the immuneACCESS table cut down to in-frame rearrangements. Part of the clones is not present; checked against another copy, under half of the missing clones reflect an unresolved V gene, and the others are unexplained. The DNA was the basis for D and trimming; V, J and clone size are from that table. This sample is represented by approximately 140,000 clones; approximately 88% of them were singletons. Jointly, the top ten make up roughly 10% of the sample.

The sample originates from a study of blood T cell repertoires in COVID-19 (dated by TCRdb to 2019 to 2021). Regarding the research as a whole: Collaborator samples came from the United States, Italy and Spain and covered acute and convalescent phases of COVID-19. The material from the prospective study consisted of cDNA or gDNA derived from T cells, B-cell-depleted T cells, or PBMCs. The dataset comprised deeply sampled blood TCRbeta repertoires from subjects exposed to, actively infected with, or recovered from COVID-19. The repertoires were released in a freely available public database intended as a resource for research on the immune response to SARS-CoV-2. The samples were drawn from the first 160 participants of the ongoing ImmuneRACE study and from more than 1,000 subjects provided by 6 global collaborators. Sample metadata almost always included a de-identified subject ID, COVID-19 status, age in years and sex. Where available, HLA class I and class II types were taken from metadata supplied by the sample provider and were not determined by assay-based typing.

Trimming costs V 1 base and J 4 bases, and their ends lie 8 bases apart. Measured from the cysteine to the phenylalanine, the CDR3 is 14 residues long. Solely the CDR3 DNA is kept, with 42 bases framed from the first base. For CDR1 and CDR2, the germline V gene (reference sequence) lists LNHDA and SQIVND. Beyond this particular receptor, the publication reports: The quantity of clinical and demographic metadata differed by source and by participant and was supplied without curation.

Input material: peripheral blood. The chain couples TRBV19 to TRBJ2-1; no D segment can be confidently identified. The TCR comes from a man in his 60s with active or convalescent COVID-19. CDR3 region: CASSIGNFYNEQFF. The nucleotide sequence is TGTGCCAGTAGTATAGGAAACTTTTACAATGAGCAGTTCTTC.